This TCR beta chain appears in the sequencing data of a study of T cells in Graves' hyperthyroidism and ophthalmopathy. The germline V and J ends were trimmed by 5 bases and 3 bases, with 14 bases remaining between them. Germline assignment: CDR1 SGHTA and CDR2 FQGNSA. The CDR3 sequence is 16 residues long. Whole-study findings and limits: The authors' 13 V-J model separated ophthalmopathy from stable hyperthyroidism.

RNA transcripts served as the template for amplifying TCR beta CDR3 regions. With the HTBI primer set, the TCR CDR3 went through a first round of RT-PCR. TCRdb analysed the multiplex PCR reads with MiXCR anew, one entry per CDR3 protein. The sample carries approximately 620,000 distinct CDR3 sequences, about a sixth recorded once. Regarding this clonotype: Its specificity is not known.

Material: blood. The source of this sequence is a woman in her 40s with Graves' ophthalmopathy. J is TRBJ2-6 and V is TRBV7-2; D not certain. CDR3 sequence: CASSPQAGGGANVLTF. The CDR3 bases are TGTGCCAGCAGCCCCCAGGCCGGTGGTGGGGCCAACGTCCTGACTTTC.